This record concerns one T cell receptor beta chain sequence. Its antigen is as yet unknown. Some clones are missing from TCRdb's copy, which holds only in-frame ones; the method was immunoSEQ multiplex PCR. This sample has 200,000 or so clones, with about 87% found just once. This sample is drawn from a study of T cell responses to AZD1222 COVID-19 vaccine. Notes on the study in general: The study identified only 6 or 7 AZD1222 recipients as seropositive at baseline.

The source material was peripheral blood, sampled on day 0 of AZD1222 vaccination. This receptor was identified in an adult in good health.

The DNA of the CDR3 is TGTGCCAGCAGCTCATCGACAGGGTTCTCTGGAAACACCATATATTTT. Amino acids: CASSSSTGFSGNTIYF. V and J are TRBV5-4 and TRBJ1-3; TRBD1 aligns across 7 bases. Germline loops: CDR1 SGHNT, CDR2 YYREEE (reference sequence). V was clipped by 3 bases and J by 0 bases; unmatched bases: 6. CDR3 length: 16 residues.